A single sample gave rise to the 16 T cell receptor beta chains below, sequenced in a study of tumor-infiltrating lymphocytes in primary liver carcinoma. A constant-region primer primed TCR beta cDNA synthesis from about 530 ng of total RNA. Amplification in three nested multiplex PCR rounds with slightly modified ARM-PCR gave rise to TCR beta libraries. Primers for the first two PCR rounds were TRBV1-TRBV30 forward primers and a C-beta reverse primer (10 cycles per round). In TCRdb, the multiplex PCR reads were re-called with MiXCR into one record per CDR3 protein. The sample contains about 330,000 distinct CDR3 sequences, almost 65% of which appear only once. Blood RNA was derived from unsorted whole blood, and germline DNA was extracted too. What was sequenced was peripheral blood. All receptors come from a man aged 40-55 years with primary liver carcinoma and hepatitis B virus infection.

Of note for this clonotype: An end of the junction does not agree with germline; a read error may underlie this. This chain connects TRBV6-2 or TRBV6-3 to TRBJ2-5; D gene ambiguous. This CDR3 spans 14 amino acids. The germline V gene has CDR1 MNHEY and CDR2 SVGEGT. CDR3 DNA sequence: TGTGCCTCCCAGATTGGACCCCTCCAAGAGACCCATTACTTC. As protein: CASQIGPLQETHYF.

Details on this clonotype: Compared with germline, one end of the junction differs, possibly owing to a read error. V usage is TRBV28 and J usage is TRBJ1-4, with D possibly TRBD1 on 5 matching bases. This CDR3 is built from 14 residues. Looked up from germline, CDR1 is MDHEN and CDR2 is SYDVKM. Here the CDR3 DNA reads TGTGCCATCCGGAGTGGAGGGGCGAATGGAAAACTGTTTTTT. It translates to CAIRSGGANGKLFF.

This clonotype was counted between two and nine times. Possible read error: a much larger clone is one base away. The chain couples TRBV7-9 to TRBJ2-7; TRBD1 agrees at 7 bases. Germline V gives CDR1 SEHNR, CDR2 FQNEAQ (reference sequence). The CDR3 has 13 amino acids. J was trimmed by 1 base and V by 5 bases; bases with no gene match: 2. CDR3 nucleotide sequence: TGTGCCAGCAGCACGGGACAGTCCTACGAGCAGTACTTC. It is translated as CASSTGQSYEQYF.

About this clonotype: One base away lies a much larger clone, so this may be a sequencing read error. The CDR3 DNA is TGTGTCAGCAGTTCATTCGAGACCCAGTACTTC. Its translation: CVSSSFETQYF. The chain joins TRBV12-3 or TRBV12-4 to TRBJ2-5; D not resolved. The CDR3 loop spans 11 amino acids.

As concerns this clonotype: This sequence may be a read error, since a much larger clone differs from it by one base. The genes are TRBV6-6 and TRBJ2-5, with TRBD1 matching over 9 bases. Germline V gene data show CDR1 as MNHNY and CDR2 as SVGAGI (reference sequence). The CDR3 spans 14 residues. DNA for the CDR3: TGTGCCAGCGGTTACTTGGGTCCGAGGACAGGGGTTTCCTTC. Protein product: CASGYLGPRTGVSF.

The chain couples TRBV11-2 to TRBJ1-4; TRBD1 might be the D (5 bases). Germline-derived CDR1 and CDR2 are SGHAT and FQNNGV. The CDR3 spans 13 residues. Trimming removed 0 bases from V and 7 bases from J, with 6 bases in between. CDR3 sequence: CASSLEGAEKLFF. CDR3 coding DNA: TGTGCCAGCAGCTTAGAAGGGGCTGAAAAACTGTTTTTT. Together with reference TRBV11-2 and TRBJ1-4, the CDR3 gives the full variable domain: EAGVAQSPRYKIIEKRQSVAFWCNPISGHATLYWYQQILGQGPKLLIQFQNNGVVDDSQLPKDRFSAERLKGVDSTLKIQPAKLEDSAVYLCASSLEGAEKLFFGSGTQLSVL.

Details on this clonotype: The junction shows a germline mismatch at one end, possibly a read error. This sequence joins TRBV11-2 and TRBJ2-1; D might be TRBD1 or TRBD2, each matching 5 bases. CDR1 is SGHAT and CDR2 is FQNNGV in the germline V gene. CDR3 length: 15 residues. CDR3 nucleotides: TGTGCCAGCAGCTCCGGGACCGAATACTACAATGAGCAGCTCTTC. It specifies CASSSGTEYYNEQLF.

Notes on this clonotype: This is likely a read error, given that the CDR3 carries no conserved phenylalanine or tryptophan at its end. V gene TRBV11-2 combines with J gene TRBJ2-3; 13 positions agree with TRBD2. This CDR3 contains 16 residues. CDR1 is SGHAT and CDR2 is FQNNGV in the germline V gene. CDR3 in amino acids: CASSSSGLAGVDTQYL. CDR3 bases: TGTGCCAGTAGCTCCTCCGGACTAGCGGGAGTAGATACGCAGTATCTA.

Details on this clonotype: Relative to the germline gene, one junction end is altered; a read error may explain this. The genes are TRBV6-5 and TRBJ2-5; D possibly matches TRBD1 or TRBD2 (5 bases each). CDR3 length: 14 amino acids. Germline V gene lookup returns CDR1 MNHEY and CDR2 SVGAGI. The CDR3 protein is CTSSYSAGRETQYF. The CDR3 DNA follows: TGTACCAGCAGTTACTCGGCAGGGAGAGAGACCCAGTACTTC.

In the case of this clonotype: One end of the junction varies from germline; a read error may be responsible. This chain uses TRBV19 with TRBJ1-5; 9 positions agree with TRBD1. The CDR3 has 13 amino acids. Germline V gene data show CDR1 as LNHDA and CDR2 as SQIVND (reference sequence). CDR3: CASRGTGNQSQHF. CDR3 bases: TGTGCCAGTAGGGGGACAGGGAATCAGTCCCAGCATTTT.

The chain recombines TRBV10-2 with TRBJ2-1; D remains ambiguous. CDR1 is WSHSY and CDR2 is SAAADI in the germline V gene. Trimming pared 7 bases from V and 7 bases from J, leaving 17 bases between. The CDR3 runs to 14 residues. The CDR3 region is CASMRGSPWNEQFF. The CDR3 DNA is TGCGCCAGCATGCGAGGTTCCCCCTGGAATGAGCAGTTCTTC.

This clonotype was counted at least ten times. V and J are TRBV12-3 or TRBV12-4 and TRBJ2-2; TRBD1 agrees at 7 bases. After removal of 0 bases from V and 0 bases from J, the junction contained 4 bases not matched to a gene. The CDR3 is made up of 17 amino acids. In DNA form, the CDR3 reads TGTGCCAGCAGTTTAGCGATAGGGGGCGCGAACACCGGGGAGCTGTTTTTT. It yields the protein CASSLAIGGANTGELFF.

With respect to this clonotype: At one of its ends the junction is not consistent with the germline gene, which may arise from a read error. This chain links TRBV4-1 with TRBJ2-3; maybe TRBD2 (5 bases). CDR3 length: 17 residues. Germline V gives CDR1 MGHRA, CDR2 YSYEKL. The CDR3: CTSSQEGSVSSTDTQYF. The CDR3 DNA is TGCACCAGCAGCCAAGAGGGTAGCGTGTCTAGCACAGATACGCAGTATTTT.

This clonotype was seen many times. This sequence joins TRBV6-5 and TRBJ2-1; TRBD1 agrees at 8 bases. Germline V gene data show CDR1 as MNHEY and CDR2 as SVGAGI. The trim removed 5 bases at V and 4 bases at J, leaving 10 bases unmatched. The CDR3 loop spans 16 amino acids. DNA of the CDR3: TGTGCCAGCAGTCCGACGGGACAGGAACTTTACAATGAGCAGTTCTTC. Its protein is CASSPTGQELYNEQFF.

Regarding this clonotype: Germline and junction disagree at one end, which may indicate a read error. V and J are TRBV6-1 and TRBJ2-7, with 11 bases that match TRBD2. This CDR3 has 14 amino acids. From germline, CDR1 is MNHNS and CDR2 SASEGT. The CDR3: CANSVLSGRDEQYF. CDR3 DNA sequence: TGTGCCAACAGTGTCCTTAGCGGGAGGGACGAGCAGTACTTC.

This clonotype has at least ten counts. CDR3 in amino acids: CAISERGIADTQYF. For the CDR3, the DNA is TGTGCCATCAGTGAAAGGGGAATCGCAGATACGCAGTATTTT. The chain is built from TRBV10-3 and TRBJ2-3; D possibly corresponds to TRBD1 (5 bases). The CDR3 runs 14 residues. Trimming pared 3 bases from V and 4 bases from J, leaving 11 bases between. The germline V gene encodes CDR1 ENHRY and CDR2 SYGVKD.